The rows below give T cell receptor beta chains drawn from one sample of a study of PD-L1 blockade in urothelial cancer. Sequenced by immunoSEQ multiplex PCR; TCRdb stores in-frame clones only, minus some. The data hold tens of thousands of clones, with 70% to 90% observed a single time. The sample here was PBMCs, taken around atezolizumab (anti-PD-L1) treatment. The receptors stem from a woman between 55 and 75 years old with urothelial cancer. Each CDR3 is given with its conserved first and last residue. A D gene is named only where the DNA matches it firmly. Some rows mark clone size as missing; the rest say once, few, many or name a class of expanded clone.

d_gene: TRBD1
len: 14
j_gene: TRBJ1-1
v_gene: TRBV7-9
abundance: -
CDR3nt: TGTGCCAGCAGCTGGGGACAGGGGAACACTGAAGCTTTCTTT
CDR3aa: CASSWGQGNTEAFF

d_gene: TRBD2
len: 15
j_gene: TRBJ2-7
v_gene: TRBV19
abundance: -
CDR3nt: TGTGCCAGTAGTCTCGCGGCGGGAGAGGTTTACGAGCAGTACTTC
CDR3aa: CASSLAAGEVYEQYF

d_gene: TRBD1
len: 14
j_gene: TRBJ1-1
v_gene: TRBV13
abundance: -
CDR3nt: TGTGCCAGCAGCTTAGGTCCAGGGGGCACTGAAGCTTTCTTT
CDR3aa: CASSLGPGGTEAFF

d_gene: TRBD1
len: 13
j_gene: TRBJ2-7
v_gene: TRBV29-1
abundance: -
CDR3nt: TGCAGCGCCCAAGGGGGCCTAGATGGCGAGCAGTACTTC
CDR3aa: CSAQGGLDGEQYF

d_gene: TRBD1
len: 14
j_gene: TRBJ2-5
v_gene: TRBV27
abundance: -
CDR3nt: TGTGCCAGCACCAACAGGGGGCTAGGAGAGACCCAGTACTTC
CDR3aa: CASTNRGLGETQYF

d_gene: -
len: 15
j_gene: TRBJ2-6
v_gene: TRBV5-6
abundance: -
CDR3nt: TGTGCCAGCAGCTCACGGAGCTCTGGGGCCAACGTCCTGACTTTC
CDR3aa: CASSSRSSGANVLTF

d_gene: TRBD2
len: 17
j_gene: TRBJ2-7
v_gene: TRBV5-5
abundance: few
CDR3nt: TGTGCCAGCAGCTCCCCTAGATCTAGCGGGAGCTCCTACGAGCAGTACTTC
CDR3aa: CASSSPRSSGSSYEQYF

d_gene: TRBD2
len: 16
j_gene: TRBJ2-2
v_gene: TRBV7-9
abundance: -
CDR3nt: TGTGCCAGCCCCGTAGCAACTAGCGGGGTCACCGGGGAGCTGTTTTTT
CDR3aa: CASPVATSGVTGELFF

d_gene: -
len: 16
j_gene: TRBJ2-1
v_gene: TRBV19
abundance: -
CDR3nt: TGTGCCAGTAGTACCTCCCCGGGGTCCACTACAATTGAGCAGTTCTTC
CDR3aa: CASSTSPGSTTIEQFF

d_gene: -
len: 15
j_gene: TRBJ2-7
v_gene: TRBV15
abundance: -
CDR3nt: TGTGCCACCAGCACAAGACAGGAGAGGGCCTACGAGCAGTACTTC
CDR3aa: CATSTRQERAYEQYF

d_gene: -
len: 16
j_gene: TRBJ1-6
v_gene: TRBV4-3
abundance: -
CDR3nt: TGCGCCAGCAGCCAATTTCAGGCGGGATTTCGATCACCCCTCCACTTT
CDR3aa: CASSQFQAGFRSPLHF

d_gene: TRBD2
len: 16
j_gene: TRBJ2-1
v_gene: TRBV19
abundance: -
CDR3nt: TGTGCCAGTAGTATAGATCAAGCGGGGGGGTACAATGAGCAGTTCTTC
CDR3aa: CASSIDQAGGYNEQFF

d_gene: -
len: 15
j_gene: TRBJ2-7
v_gene: TRBV7-9
abundance: -
CDR3nt: TGTGCCAGCAGCTTAGGTCACGGGAGCTCCTACGAGCAGTACTTC
CDR3aa: CASSLGHGSSYEQYF

d_gene: TRBD2
len: 15
j_gene: TRBJ2-5
v_gene: TRBV5-1
abundance: -
CDR3nt: TGCGCCAGCGGACCTAGCGGGGGACTCCAAGAGACCCAGTACTTC
CDR3aa: CASGPSGGLQETQYF

d_gene: TRBD1
len: 14
j_gene: TRBJ1-2
v_gene: TRBV9
abundance: -
CDR3nt: TGTGCCAGCAGCTCAGGACAGGGGGGGTATGGCTACACCTTC
CDR3aa: CASSSGQGGYGYTF

d_gene: -
len: 14
j_gene: TRBJ2-1
v_gene: TRBV5-1
abundance: -
CDR3nt: TGCGCCAGCAGCTTGGGACTCCACCCACAAGAGCAGTTCTTC
CDR3aa: CASSLGLHPQEQFF

d_gene: -
len: 14
j_gene: TRBJ1-2
v_gene: TRBV27
abundance: -
CDR3nt: TGTGCCAGCAGTTTAACGGTCAGGGACTATGGCTACACCTTC
CDR3aa: CASSLTVRDYGYTF

d_gene: TRBD2
len: 17
j_gene: TRBJ2-3
v_gene: TRBV7-2
abundance: -
CDR3nt: TGTGCCAGCAGCTGGGCCCTTAGCGGGGCAAGCACAGATACGCAGTATTTT
CDR3aa: CASSWALSGASTDTQYF

d_gene: TRBD1
len: 14
j_gene: TRBJ1-2
v_gene: TRBV7-9
abundance: -
CDR3nt: TGTGCCAGCAGACCGACAGGGGGCGGATCGGGCTACACCTTC
CDR3aa: CASRPTGGGSGYTF

d_gene: -
len: 12
j_gene: TRBJ1-2
v_gene: TRBV6-1
abundance: -
CDR3nt: TGTGCCAGCCTCCTGCCCTACGGGATCCACACCTTC
CDR3aa: CASLLPYGIHTF

d_gene: -
len: 16
j_gene: TRBJ2-5
v_gene: TRBV27
abundance: -
CDR3nt: TGTGCCAGCAGTTTGTTGGGCAGGGGCCGGGCCGAGACCCAGTACTTC
CDR3aa: CASSLLGRGRAETQYF

d_gene: -
len: 12
j_gene: TRBJ1-2
v_gene: TRBV2
abundance: -
CDR3nt: TGTGCCAGACAGAGTCTGAACTATGGCTACACCTTC
CDR3aa: CARQSLNYGYTF

d_gene: TRBD1
len: 14
j_gene: TRBJ2-5
v_gene: TRBV5-4
abundance: -
CDR3nt: TGTGCCAGCAGCCTAACAGGGGGCCAAGAGACCCAGTACTTC
CDR3aa: CASSLTGGQETQYF

d_gene: TRBD1
len: 11
j_gene: TRBJ1-2
v_gene: TRBV6-5
abundance: -
CDR3nt: TGTGCCGTCGGACAGGGCTATGGCTACACCTTC
CDR3aa: CAVGQGYGYTF

d_gene: TRBD1
len: 14
j_gene: TRBJ2-7
v_gene: TRBV15
abundance: -
CDR3nt: TGTGCCACCAGCGAGACAGGGTCCCGCTACGAGCAGTACTTC
CDR3aa: CATSETGSRYEQYF

d_gene: TRBD2
len: 15
j_gene: TRBJ2-1
v_gene: TRBV7-7
abundance: -
CDR3nt: TGTGCCAGCAGCTTAGGGGAGGGTAGTTACAATGAGCAGTTCTTC
CDR3aa: CASSLGEGSYNEQFF

d_gene: -
len: 13
j_gene: TRBJ2-3
v_gene: TRBV11-1
abundance: once
CDR3nt: TGTGCCAGCCTGGGGGGGCCTTGGGATACGCAGTATTTT
CDR3aa: CASLGGPWDTQYF

d_gene: TRBD1
len: 15
j_gene: TRBJ2-3
v_gene: TRBV9
abundance: -
CDR3nt: TGTGCCAGCAGCGTAGGACAGGGCGGCACAGATACGCAGTATTTT
CDR3aa: CASSVGQGGTDTQYF

d_gene: -
len: 13
j_gene: TRBJ1-4
v_gene: TRBV10-3
abundance: -
CDR3nt: TGTGCCAGTACGACCGGGTTTAATGAAAAACTGTTTTTT
CDR3aa: CASTTGFNEKLFF

d_gene: -
len: 14
j_gene: TRBJ1-3
v_gene: TRBV2
abundance: -
CDR3nt: TGTGCCAGCAGGCAGGGGTCGTCTGGAAACACCATATATTTT
CDR3aa: CASRQGSSGNTIYF

d_gene: TRBD1
len: 10
j_gene: TRBJ2-7
v_gene: TRBV20-1
abundance: -
CDR3nt: TGCAGTGCTAGCTCAGGGGGACAGTACTTC
CDR3aa: CSASSGGQYF

d_gene: TRBD1
len: 15
j_gene: TRBJ2-5
v_gene: TRBV7-9
abundance: -
CDR3nt: TGTGCCAGCAGCGTCCGGGACAGGGTAGAAGAGACCCAGTACTTC
CDR3aa: CASSVRDRVEETQYF

d_gene: -
len: 17
j_gene: TRBJ1-2
v_gene: TRBV5-4
abundance: -
CDR3nt: TGTGCCAGCAGCTTGGCCATTTGGCAGGAAGCCCTCTATGGCTACACCTTC
CDR3aa: CASSLAIWQEALYGYTF

d_gene: TRBD1
len: 15
j_gene: TRBJ2-7
v_gene: TRBV29-1
abundance: -
CDR3nt: TGCAGCGTGGAAAAATTCGGACAGGTCACCTACGAGCAGTACTTC
CDR3aa: CSVEKFGQVTYEQYF

d_gene: TRBD2
len: 15
j_gene: TRBJ2-7
v_gene: TRBV6-6
abundance: -
CDR3nt: TGTGCCAGCAGGAGGGACTACCAGACCTCCTACGAGCAGTACTTC
CDR3aa: CASRRDYQTSYEQYF

d_gene: -
len: 16
j_gene: TRBJ2-3
v_gene: TRBV10-3
abundance: few
CDR3nt: TGTGCCATCAGTGAGTCGACCTTCGACAGTACAGATACGCAGTATTTT
CDR3aa: CAISESTFDSTDTQYF

d_gene: -
len: 13
j_gene: TRBJ2-7
v_gene: TRBV11-2
abundance: few
CDR3nt: TGTGCCAGCAGCTTAGAGAGGGTCAACGAGCAGTACTTC
CDR3aa: CASSLERVNEQYF

d_gene: TRBD1
len: 13
j_gene: TRBJ1-1
v_gene: TRBV28
abundance: -
CDR3nt: TGTGCCAGCAGTCCTACAGGGGACACTGAAGCTTTCTTT
CDR3aa: CASSPTGDTEAFF

d_gene: TRBD1
len: 16
j_gene: TRBJ1-2
v_gene: TRBV7-2
abundance: -
CDR3nt: TGTGCCAGCAGCCCGGGACAGGGGGCGATACGTAGTGGCTACACCTTC
CDR3aa: CASSPGQGAIRSGYTF

d_gene: TRBD1
len: 15
j_gene: TRBJ2-7
v_gene: TRBV25-1
abundance: -
CDR3nt: TGTGCCAGCAGTGAATGGGGGGACAGGACCTACGAGCAGTACTTC
CDR3aa: CASSEWGDRTYEQYF

d_gene: -
len: 15
j_gene: TRBJ2-2
v_gene: TRBV7-2
abundance: -
CDR3nt: TGTGCCAGCAGCAACGGAGGGGCGAGTACCGGGGAGCTGTTTTTT
CDR3aa: CASSNGGASTGELFF

d_gene: -
len: 14
j_gene: TRBJ1-2
v_gene: TRBV18
abundance: -
CDR3nt: TGTGCCAGCTCACCACCTACAGGGCTCAATGGCTACACCTTC
CDR3aa: CASSPPTGLNGYTF

d_gene: -
len: 13
j_gene: TRBJ2-3
v_gene: TRBV18
abundance: -
CDR3nt: TGTGCCAGCTCACCGACTACTCTCGAGGACTTTCTTTTT
CDR3aa: CASSPTTLEDFLF

d_gene: -
len: 15
j_gene: TRBJ1-1
v_gene: TRBV6-5
abundance: -
CDR3nt: TGTGCCAGCAGTTACTCGGCGGGTGTGAACACTGAAGCTTTCTTT
CDR3aa: CASSYSAGVNTEAFF

d_gene: TRBD1
len: 12
j_gene: TRBJ1-2
v_gene: TRBV29-1
abundance: -
CDR3nt: TGCAGCGCCCGACAGGGGAGTACGGCCTACACCTTC
CDR3aa: CSARQGSTAYTF

d_gene: -
len: 16
j_gene: TRBJ2-1
v_gene: TRBV7-8
abundance: -
CDR3nt: TGTGCCAGCAGCTACTCCGGGTCTCAAGTCAACAATGAGCAGTTCTTC
CDR3aa: CASSYSGSQVNNEQFF

d_gene: -
len: 15
j_gene: TRBJ2-5
v_gene: TRBV7-2
abundance: -
CDR3nt: TGTGCCAGCAGCCCCCGGGGTTTCGACCGAGAGACCCAGTACTTC
CDR3aa: CASSPRGFDRETQYF